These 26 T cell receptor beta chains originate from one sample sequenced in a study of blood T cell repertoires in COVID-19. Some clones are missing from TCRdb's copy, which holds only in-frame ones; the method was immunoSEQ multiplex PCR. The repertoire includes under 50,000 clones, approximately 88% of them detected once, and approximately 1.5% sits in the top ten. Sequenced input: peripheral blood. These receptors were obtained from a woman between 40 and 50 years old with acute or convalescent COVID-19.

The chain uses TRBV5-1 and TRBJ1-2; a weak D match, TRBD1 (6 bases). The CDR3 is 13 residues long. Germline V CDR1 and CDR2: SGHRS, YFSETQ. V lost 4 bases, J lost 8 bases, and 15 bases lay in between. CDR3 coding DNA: TGCGCCAGCAGCACCGGGACACCCATCGGCTACACCTTC. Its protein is CASSTGTPIGYTF.

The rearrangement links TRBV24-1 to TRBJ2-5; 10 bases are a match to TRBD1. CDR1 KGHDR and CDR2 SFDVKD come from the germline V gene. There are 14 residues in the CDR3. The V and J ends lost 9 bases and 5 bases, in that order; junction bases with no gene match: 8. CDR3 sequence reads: CATGDRGRVETQYF. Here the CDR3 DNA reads TGTGCCACCGGAGACAGGGGGCGGGTGGAGACCCAGTACTTC.

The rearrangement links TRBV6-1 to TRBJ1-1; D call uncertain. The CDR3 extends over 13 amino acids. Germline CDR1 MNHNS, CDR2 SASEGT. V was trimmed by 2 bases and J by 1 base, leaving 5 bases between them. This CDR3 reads CASSEHRNTEAFF. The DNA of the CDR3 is TGTGCCAGCAGTGAACACAGGAACACTGAAGCTTTCTTT.

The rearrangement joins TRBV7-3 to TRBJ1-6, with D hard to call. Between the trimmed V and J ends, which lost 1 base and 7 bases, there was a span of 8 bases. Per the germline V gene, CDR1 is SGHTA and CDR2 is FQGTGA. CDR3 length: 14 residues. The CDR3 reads CASSLNAGNSPLHF. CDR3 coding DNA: TGTGCCAGCAGCTTAAATGCAGGAAATTCACCCCTCCACTTT.

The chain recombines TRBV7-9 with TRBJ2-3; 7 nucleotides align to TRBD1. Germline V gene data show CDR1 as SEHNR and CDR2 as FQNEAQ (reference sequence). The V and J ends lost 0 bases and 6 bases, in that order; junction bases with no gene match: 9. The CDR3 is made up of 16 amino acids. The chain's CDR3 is CASSLARRQGVDTQYF. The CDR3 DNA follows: TGTGCCAGCAGCTTAGCGCGTAGACAGGGAGTTGATACGCAGTATTTT. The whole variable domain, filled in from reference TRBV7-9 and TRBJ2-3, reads DTGVSQNPRHKITKRGQNVTFRCDPISEHNRLYWYRQTLGQGPEFLTYFQNEAQLEKSRLLSDRFSAERPKGSFSTLEIQRTEQGDSAMYLCASSLARRQGVDTQYFGPGTRLTVL.

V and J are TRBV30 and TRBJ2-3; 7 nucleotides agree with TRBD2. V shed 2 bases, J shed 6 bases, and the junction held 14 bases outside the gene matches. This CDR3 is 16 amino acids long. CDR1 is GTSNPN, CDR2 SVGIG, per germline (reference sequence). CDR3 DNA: TGTGCCTGGAGTCTGGGCTTAACTAGCGAGGCGGATACGCAGTATTTT. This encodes CAWSLGLTSEADTQYF.

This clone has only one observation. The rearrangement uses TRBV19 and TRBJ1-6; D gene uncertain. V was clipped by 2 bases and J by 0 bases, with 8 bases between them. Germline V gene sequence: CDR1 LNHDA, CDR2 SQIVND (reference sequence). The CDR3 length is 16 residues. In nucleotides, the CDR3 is TGTGCCAGTAGTATATCCACCGGCTCCTATAATTCACCCCTCCACTTT. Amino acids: CASSISTGSYNSPLHF.

CDR3 in DNA: TGTGCCAGCAGCTTCGGCGGTCAGCCCCAGCATTTT. Translation: CASSFGGQPQHF. The chain recombines TRBV7-9 with TRBJ1-5; D call uncertain. V was pared by 3 bases and J by 6 bases, with 6 bases between. The CDR3 has 12 residues. Germline lookup yields CDR1 SEHNR and CDR2 FQNEAQ (reference sequence). The complete variable domain, with remaining parts taken from reference TRBV7-9 and TRBJ1-5, reads DTGVSQNPRHKITKRGQNVTFRCDPISEHNRLYWYRQTLGQGPEFLTYFQNEAQLEKSRLLSDRFSAERPKGSFSTLEIQRTEQGDSAMYLCASSFGGQPQHFGDGTRLSIL.

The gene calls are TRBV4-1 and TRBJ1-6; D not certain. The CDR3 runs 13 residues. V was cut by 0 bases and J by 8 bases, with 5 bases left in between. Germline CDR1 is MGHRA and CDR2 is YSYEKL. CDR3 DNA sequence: TGCGCCAGCAGCCAAGATATCTATTCACCCCTCCACTTT. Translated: CASSQDIYSPLHF.

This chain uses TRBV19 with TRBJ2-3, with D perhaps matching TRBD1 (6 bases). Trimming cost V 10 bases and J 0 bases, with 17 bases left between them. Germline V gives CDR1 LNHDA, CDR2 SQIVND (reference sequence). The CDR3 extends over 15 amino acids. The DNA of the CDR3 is TGTGCCACCGAGACAGGAAGATATAGCACAGATACGCAGTATTTT. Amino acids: CATETGRYSTDTQYF. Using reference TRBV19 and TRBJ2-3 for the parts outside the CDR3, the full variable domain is DGGITQSPKYLFRKEGQNVTLSCEQNLNHDAMYWYRQDPGQGLRLIYYSQIVNDFQKGDIAEGYSVSREKKESFPLTVTSAQKNPTAFYLCATETGRYSTDTQYFGPGTRLTVL.

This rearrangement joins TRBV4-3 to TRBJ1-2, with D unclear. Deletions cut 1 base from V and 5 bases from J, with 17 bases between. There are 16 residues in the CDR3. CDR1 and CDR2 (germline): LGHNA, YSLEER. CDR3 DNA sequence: TGCGCCAGCAGCCAAGTGGCAATAACAGCCCATTATGGCTACACCTTC. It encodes CASSQVAITAHYGYTF.

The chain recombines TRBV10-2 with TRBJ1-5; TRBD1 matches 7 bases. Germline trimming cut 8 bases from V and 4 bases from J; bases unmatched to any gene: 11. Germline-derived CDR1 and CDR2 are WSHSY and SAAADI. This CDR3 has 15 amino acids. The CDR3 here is CASSKGQVGNQPQHF. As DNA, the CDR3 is TGCGCCAGCTCGAAAGGACAGGTGGGTAATCAGCCCCAGCATTTT.

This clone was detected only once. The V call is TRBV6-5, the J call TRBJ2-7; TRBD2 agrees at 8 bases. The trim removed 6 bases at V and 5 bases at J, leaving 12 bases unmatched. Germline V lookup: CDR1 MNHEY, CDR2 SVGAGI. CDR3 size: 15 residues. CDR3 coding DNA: TGTGCCAGCAGATACGGGGGGGGGCGCCCACACGAGCAGTACTTC. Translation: CASRYGGGRPHEQYF.

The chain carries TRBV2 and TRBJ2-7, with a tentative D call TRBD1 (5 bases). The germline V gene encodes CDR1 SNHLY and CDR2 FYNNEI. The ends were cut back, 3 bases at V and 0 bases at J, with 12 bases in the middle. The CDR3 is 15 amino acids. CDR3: CASSDGQGPSYEQYF. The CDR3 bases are TGTGCCAGCAGTGATGGCCAGGGCCCCTCCTACGAGCAGTACTTC.

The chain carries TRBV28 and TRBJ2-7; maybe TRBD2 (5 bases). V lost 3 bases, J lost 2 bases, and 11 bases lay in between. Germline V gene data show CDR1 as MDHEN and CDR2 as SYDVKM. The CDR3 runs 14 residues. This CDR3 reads CASSFSGRTYEQYF. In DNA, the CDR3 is TGTGCCAGCAGTTTTTCGGGAAGGACCTACGAGCAGTACTTC.

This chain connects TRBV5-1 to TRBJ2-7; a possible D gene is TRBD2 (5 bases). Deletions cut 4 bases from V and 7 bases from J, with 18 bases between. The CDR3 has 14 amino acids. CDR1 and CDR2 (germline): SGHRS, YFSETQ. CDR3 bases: TGCGCCAGCAGCCTCCGGGATCCTATGGGGGAGCAGTACTTC. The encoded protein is CASSLRDPMGEQYF.

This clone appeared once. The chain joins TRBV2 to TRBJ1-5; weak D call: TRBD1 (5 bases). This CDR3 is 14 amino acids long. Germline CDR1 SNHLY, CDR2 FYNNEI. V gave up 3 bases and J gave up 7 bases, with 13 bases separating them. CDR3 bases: TGTGCCAGCAGTGATCGGGGGTCGAGGCAGCCCCAGCATTTT. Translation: CASSDRGSRQPQHF.

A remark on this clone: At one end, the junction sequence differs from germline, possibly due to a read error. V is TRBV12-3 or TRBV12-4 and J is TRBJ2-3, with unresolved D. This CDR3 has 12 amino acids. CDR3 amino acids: CASSPSFDTHHF. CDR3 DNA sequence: TGTGCCAGCAGCCCCAGTTTCGATACGCACCATTTT.

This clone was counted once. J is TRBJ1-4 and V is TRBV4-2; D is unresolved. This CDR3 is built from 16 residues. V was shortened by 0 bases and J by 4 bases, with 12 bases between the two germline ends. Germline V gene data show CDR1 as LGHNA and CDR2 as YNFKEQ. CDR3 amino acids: CASSQDRIQNNEKLFF. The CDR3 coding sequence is TGTGCCAGCAGCCAAGATCGGATACAGAATAATGAAAAACTGTTTTTT.

CDR3: CASSLSTGGNDGYTF. CDR3 in DNA: TGTGCCAGCAGTTTATCGACAGGGGGGAACGATGGCTACACCTTC. The J gene is TRBJ1-2, the V gene TRBV27; TRBD1 agrees at 9 bases. This CDR3 is 15 amino acids long. Looked up from germline, CDR1 is MNHEY and CDR2 is SMNVEV (reference sequence). Trimming took 0 bases from V and 6 from J; bases not matched to a gene: 5.

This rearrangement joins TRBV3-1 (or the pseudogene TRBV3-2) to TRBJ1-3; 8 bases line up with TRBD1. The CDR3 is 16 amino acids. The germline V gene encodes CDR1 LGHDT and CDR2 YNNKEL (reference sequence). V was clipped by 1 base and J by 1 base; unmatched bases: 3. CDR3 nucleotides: TGTGCCAGCAGCCAAGTGCAGGGGGCTTCTGGAAACACCATATATTTT. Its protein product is CASSQVQGASGNTIYF.

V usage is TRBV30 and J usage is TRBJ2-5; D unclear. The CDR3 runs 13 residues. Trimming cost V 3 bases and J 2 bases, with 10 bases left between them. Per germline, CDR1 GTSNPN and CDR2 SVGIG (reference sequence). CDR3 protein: CAWSHQIQETQYF. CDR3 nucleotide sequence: TGTGCCTGGAGCCACCAGATACAAGAGACCCAGTACTTC.

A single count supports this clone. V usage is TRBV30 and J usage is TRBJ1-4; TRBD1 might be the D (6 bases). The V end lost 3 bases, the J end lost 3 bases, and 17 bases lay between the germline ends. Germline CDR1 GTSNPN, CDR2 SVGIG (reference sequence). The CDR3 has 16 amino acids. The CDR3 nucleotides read TGTGCCTGGAGCGAGGGGACAAAGGGGGCTAATGAAAAACTGTTTTTT. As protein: CAWSEGTKGANEKLFF.

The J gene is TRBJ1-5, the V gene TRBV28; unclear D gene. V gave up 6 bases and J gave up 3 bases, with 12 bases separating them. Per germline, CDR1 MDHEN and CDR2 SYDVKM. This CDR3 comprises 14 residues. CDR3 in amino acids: CASSPRLNNQPQHF. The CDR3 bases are TGTGCCAGCAGCCCGCGACTTAACAATCAGCCCCAGCATTTT.

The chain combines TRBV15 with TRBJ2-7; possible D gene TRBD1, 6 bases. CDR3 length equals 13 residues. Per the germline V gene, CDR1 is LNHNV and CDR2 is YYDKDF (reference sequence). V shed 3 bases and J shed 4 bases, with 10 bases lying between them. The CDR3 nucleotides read TGTGCCACCAGCAGGGACAGCCAGTACGAGCAGTACTTC. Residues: CATSRDSQYEQYF.

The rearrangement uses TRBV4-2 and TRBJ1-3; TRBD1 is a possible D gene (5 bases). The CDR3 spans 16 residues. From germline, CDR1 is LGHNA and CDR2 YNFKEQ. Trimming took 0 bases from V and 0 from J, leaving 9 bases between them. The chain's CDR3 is CASSQEEGSSGNTIYF. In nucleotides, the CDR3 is TGTGCCAGCAGCCAAGAGGAGGGGAGCTCTGGAAACACCATATATTTT.